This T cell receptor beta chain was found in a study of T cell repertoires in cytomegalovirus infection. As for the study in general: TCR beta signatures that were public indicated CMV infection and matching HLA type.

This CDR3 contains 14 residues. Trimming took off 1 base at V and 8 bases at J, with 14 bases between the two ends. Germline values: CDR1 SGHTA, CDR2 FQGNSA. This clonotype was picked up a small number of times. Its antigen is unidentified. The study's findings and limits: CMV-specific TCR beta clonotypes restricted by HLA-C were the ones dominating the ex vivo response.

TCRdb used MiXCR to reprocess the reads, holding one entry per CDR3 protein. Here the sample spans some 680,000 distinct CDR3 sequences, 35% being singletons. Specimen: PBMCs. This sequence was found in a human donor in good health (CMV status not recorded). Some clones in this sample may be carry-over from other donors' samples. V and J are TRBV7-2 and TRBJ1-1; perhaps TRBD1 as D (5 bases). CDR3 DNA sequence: TGTGCCAGCAGCTTAGAACGGGGGTTGAGAGAAGCTTTCTTT. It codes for CASSLERGLREAFF. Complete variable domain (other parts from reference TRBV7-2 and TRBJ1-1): GAGVSQSPSNKVTEKGKDVELRCDPISGHTALYWYRQSLGQGLEFLIYFQGNSAPDKSGLPSDRFSAERTGGSVSTLTIQRTQQEDSAVYLCASSLERGLREAFFGQGTRLTVV.